This TCR beta chain was sequenced in a study of patients and donors after allogeneic stem cell transplantation. TCRdb used MiXCR to reprocess the RT-PCR reads, holding one entry per CDR3 protein. The sample lists roughly 880,000 distinct CDR3 sequences, approximately 19% occurring once. In its sample, this clonotype was seen a few times. Germline V gene data show CDR1 as DFQATT and CDR2 as SNEGSKA (reference sequence). V was pared by 3 bases and J by 1 base, with 10 bases between. This CDR3 is 14 amino acids long. Sequencing was performed on blood, either unsorted or a sorted T cell fraction (not recorded which). The sequence was obtained from a human donor who was either an allogeneic HSCT recipient or a stem cell or donor lymphocyte infusion donor (not recorded which). It is not recorded whose cells these are; they may come from a transplant donor. This sequence joins TRBV20-1 and TRBJ1-3; maybe TRBD1 (5 bases). CDR3 protein: CSASDRRSGNTIYF. CDR3 nucleotide sequence: TGCAGTGCTAGCGACAGAAGATCTGGAAACACCATATATTTT.